The T cell receptor (beta chain) described here comes from a study of OX40 agonist ivuxolimab in advanced cancers. Study at large: Patients received intravenous ivuxolimab every 2 weeks at 0.01 to 10 mg/kg. Of mixed ages from roughly 23 to 80 and averaging about 60 years, the group was roughly 85% male.

Study-wide results and caveats: The study observed clonal expansion of CD4+ and CD8+ blood T cells by week 6 at 0.1 to 3.0 mg/kg.

Clones were sequenced by immunoSEQ multiplex PCR, and TCRdb holds only the in-frame ones, with some missing. The sample consists of 50,000 to 60,000 clones, 70% to 80% of them appearing once. Deletions cut 5 bases from V and 0 bases from J, with 14 bases between. The germline CDR1 and CDR2 sequences are PRHDT and FYEKMQ (reference sequence). The CDR3 is 16 amino acids. With respect to this clone: Its antigen is undetermined.

The genes are TRBV13 and TRBJ2-1; D is uncertain. Sequences were derived from CD4+ or CD8+ T cells sorted from blood, sampled in a trial of the OX40 agonist ivuxolimab. The TCR was taken from an adult with an advanced solid tumor such as melanoma, head and neck, liver or kidney cancer. The CDR3 sequence is CASSPPLSSSYNEQFF. CDR3 nucleotides: TGTGCCAGCAGCCCCCCATTGAGTAGCTCCTACAATGAGCAGTTCTTC.